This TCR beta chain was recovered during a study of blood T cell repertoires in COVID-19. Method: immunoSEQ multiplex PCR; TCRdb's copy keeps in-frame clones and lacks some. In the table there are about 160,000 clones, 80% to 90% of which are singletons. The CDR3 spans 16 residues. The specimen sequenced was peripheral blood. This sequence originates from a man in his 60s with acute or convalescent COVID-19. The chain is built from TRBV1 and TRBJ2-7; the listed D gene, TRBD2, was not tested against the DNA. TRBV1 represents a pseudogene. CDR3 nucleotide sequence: TGCACCAGCAGCCAAGAGGTGCATAGCGGGGACTACGAGCAGTACTTC. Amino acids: CTSSQEVHSGDYEQYF.